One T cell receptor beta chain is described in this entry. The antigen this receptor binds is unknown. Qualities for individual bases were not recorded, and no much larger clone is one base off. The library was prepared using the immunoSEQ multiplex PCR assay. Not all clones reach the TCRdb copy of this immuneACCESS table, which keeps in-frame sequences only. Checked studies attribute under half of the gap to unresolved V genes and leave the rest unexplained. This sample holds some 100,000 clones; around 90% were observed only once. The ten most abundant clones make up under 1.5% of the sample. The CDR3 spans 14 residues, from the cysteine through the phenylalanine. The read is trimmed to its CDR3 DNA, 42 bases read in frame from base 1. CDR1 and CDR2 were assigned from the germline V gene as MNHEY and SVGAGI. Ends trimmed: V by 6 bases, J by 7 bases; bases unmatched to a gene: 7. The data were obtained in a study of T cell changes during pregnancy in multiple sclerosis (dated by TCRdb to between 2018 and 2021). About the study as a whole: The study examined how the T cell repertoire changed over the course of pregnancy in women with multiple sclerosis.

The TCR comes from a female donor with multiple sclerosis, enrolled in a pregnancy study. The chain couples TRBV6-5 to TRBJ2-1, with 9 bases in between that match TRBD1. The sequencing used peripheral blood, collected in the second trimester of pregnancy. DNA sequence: TGTGCCAGCAGCACGGACAGGGGTAGGAATGAGCAGTTCTTC. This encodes CASSTDRGRNEQFF.